The T cell receptor beta chain under discussion was sequenced for a study of T cell repertoires in cytomegalovirus infection. Study details: An indication of both CMV infection and matching HLA type came from public TCR beta signatures. Notes on the study in general: There were carriers of CMV plus the relevant HLA, and cumulative public TCR beta family frequency identified them. Clonotype analysis showed dominance of the ex vivo response by HLA-C-restricted CMV-specific TCR beta clonotypes.

TCRdb processed the reads anew with MiXCR; each CDR3 protein has one entry. This table has approximately 910,000 distinct CDR3 sequences, about a third appearing once. This CDR3 has 14 residues. Germline CDR1 and CDR2: MDHEN and SYDVKM. This clonotype was seen just once. What it binds is not known. Germline and junction disagree at one end, which may indicate a read error. The source is a human donor in good health (CMV status not recorded). Some clones in this sample may be carry-over from other donors' samples. Sequencing was performed on cultured CD8+ T cells from PBMCs, taken from culture after CMV antigen stimulation. V is TRBV28 and J is TRBJ1-1; D ambiguous. CDR3 DNA: TGTGCCTGCAGTCCGCCGTGGAAGAACACTGAAGCTTTCTTT. It yields the protein CACSPPWKNTEAFF.